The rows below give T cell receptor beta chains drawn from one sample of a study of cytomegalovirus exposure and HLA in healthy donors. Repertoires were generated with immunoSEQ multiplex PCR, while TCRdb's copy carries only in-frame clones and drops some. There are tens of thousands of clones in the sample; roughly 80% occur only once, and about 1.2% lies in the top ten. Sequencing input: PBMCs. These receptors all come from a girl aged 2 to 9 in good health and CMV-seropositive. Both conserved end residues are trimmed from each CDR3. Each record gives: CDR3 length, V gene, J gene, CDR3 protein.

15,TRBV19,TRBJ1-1,ASSTLTRPLHNSEAF
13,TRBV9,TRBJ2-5,ASSVSAGVQETQY
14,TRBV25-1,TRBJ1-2,ASSDRDRNPKYGYT
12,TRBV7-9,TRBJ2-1,ASSLTGHYNEQF
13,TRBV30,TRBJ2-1,AWIGGGGSESEQF
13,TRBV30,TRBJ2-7,AWSGRLAGVDEQY
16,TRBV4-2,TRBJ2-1,ASSQIGPGAGLLNEQF
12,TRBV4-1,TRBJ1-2,ASSRRQEVIGYT
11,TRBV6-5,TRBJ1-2,ASSNRVEYGYT
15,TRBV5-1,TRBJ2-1,ASSCRTSGSQRNEQF
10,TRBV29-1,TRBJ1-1,SVDGQAGEAF
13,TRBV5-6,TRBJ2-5,ASSRGGQGWETQY
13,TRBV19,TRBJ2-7,ASSVRDSSIYEQY
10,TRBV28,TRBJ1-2,ASRLVNYGYT
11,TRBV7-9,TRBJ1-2,ASSTQGAGGYT
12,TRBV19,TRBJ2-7,ASSHGQASYEQY
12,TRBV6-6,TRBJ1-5,ASSGTGGNQPQH
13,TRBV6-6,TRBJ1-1,ASSISFRDSWAAF
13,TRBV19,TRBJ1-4,ASSHRTVEREKLF
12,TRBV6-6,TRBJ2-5,ASIRQGNGETQY
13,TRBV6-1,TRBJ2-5,ASSGDRGLGETQY
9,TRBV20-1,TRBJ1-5,SARRAQPQH
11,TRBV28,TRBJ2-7,ASRTGISYEQY
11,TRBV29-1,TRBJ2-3,SVVSVGGDTQY